The clone carrying this T cell receptor beta chain was detected ten times or more. This specimen comes from a study of human T cells and chemical hapten exposure. TCRdb reprocessed the RACE reads via MiXCR and lists one record per CDR3 protein. The table shows a few hundred thousand distinct CDR3 sequences, with roughly 6% occurring only once. The CDR3 runs 15 residues. The germline CDR1 and CDR2 sequences are MNHEY and SVGEGT. With 4 bases removed from V and 2 bases from J, the gap between germline ends came to 12 bases. Time point noted: patch test 2, 6 weeks after DPC sensitization. Treatment in this sample: therapeutic diphenylcyclopropenone sensitization with weekly scalp DPC.

Sequenced here: whole blood, sampled in connection with sensitization to the hapten diphenylcyclopropenone (DPC). The gene calls are TRBV6-2 or TRBV6-3 and TRBJ1-5; weak D call: TRBD1 (5 bases). The origin of this receptor is a woman aged 18-30 years with alopecia areata. Some clones in this sample may be carry-over from other donors' samples. The CDR3 region has the DNA TGTGCCAGCAGTTCACGGGGGGAGGGCAATCAGCCCCAGCATTTT. Translating gives CASSSRGEGNQPQHF.